The sample holds a few counts of the clone carrying this T cell receptor beta chain. TCRdb keeps only in-frame clones here, not all; method: immunoSEQ multiplex PCR. Of approximately 65,000 clones listed, approximately 90% are singletons. The V end lost 3 bases, the J end lost 2 bases, and 10 bases lay between the germline ends. Germline CDR1 is MDHEN and CDR2 is SYDVKM. This CDR3 spans 14 amino acids. These data are taken from a study of OX40 agonist ivuxolimab in advanced cancers. The V and J genes are TRBV28 and TRBJ1-1, with D uncertain. This receptor was identified in an adult with an advanced solid tumor such as melanoma, head and neck, liver or kidney cancer. Sequencing used CD4+ or CD8+ T cells sorted from blood, obtained in a trial of the OX40 agonist ivuxolimab. CDR3 bases: TGTGCCAGCAGTTTGGTGGAGCGAAACACTGAAGCTTTCTTT. Translating gives CASSLVERNTEAFF.